One sample yielded the 22 T cell receptor beta chains listed below, sequenced in a study of glioma-infiltrating T cells. The iRepertoire nested amplicon-rescue multiplex PCR amplified TCR alpha and beta CDR3s from RNA. MiXCR was run by TCRdb on the multiplex PCR reads, yielding one entry per CDR3 protein. Counted here are around 190,000 distinct CDR3 sequences, about 31% occurring once; the ten biggest clones make up 20% to 25%. The sequenced material came from glioma tissue, nonneoplastic brain tissue, or PBMCs (not recorded which). These receptors were obtained from a human donor with low-grade glioma or glioblastoma, undergoing nonglioma brain surgery, or in good health (not recorded which).

The chain has TRBV19 and TRBJ2-2, with D tentatively TRBD2 (5 bases). CDR1 is LNHDA, CDR2 SQIVND, per germline (reference sequence). Trimming cost V 6 bases and J 2 bases, with 13 bases left between them. CDR3 length: 15 amino acids. The CDR3: CASSPGSFNTGELFF. In DNA, the CDR3 is TGTGCCAGTAGCCCTGGGAGCTTCAACACCGGGGAGCTGTTTTTT.

Comments on this clonotype: An end of the junction differs from the germline gene, which may be a read error. The gene calls are TRBV2 and TRBJ2-5; D unresolved. Germline lookup yields CDR1 SNHLY and CDR2 FYNNEI. This CDR3 is 14 amino acids long. The CDR3 sequence is CASSEALVQEAQYF. DNA of the CDR3: TGTGCCAGCAGTGAAGCGCTTGTACAAGAGGCCCAGTACTTC.

This clonotype was seen ten or more times. CDR3: CASSEGAGQGFNEQFF. Here the CDR3 DNA reads TGTGCCAGCAGTGAAGGGGCAGGACAGGGGTTCAATGAGCAGTTCTTC. This sequence joins TRBV25-1 and TRBJ2-1; 9 bases match TRBD1. CDR3 length equals 16 residues. The ends lost 2 bases at V and 6 bases at J; junction bases unmatched: 8. Germline V gene lookup returns CDR1 MGHDK and CDR2 SYGVNS.

Concerning this clonotype: The germline gene is not matched at one end of the junction; a read error may be the cause. The chain links TRBV5-4 to TRBJ2-1; D is perhaps TRBD1 (7 bases). The CDR3 loop spans 15 amino acids. The germline gives CDR1 SGHNT, CDR2 YYREEE (reference sequence). The CDR3 loop reads CASGLGGTEGGEQFF. The CDR3 bases are TGTGCCAGCGGCTTGGGCGGGACCGAAGGGGGCGAGCAGTTCTTC.

This clonotype has just a few counts. The V and J genes are TRBV5-1 and TRBJ1-2, with D perhaps matching TRBD1 (6 bases). The CDR3 covers 16 residues. Germline V gene data show CDR1 as SGHRS and CDR2 as YFSETQ. V dropped 4 bases and J dropped 4 bases, with 20 bases sitting between them. In DNA, the CDR3 is TGCGCCAGCAGCCCTGGGTCGTCGGGGGCGGCCTATGGCTACACCTTC. This translates into CASSPGSSGAAYGYTF.

Regarding this clonotype: A much larger clone differs by one base, so this may be a read error. The rearrangement joins TRBV11-2 to TRBJ1-1; possibly TRBD1 for D (5 bases). V was pared by 3 bases and J by 0 bases, with 11 bases between. The germline V gene has CDR1 SGHAT and CDR2 FQNNGV. The CDR3 is 15 residues long. The CDR3 region is CASSLDMGLNTEAFF. CDR3 nucleotide sequence: TGTGCCAGCAGCTTGGACATGGGGCTGAACACTGAAGCTTTCTTT.

Only a few counts were recorded for this clonotype. The chain links TRBV29-1 to TRBJ2-5; 9 nucleotides agree with TRBD1. CDR3 length: 16 amino acids. The germline gives CDR1 SQVTM, CDR2 ANQGSEA. Trimming removed 1 base from V and 2 bases from J; junction bases left unmatched: 8. The CDR3 nucleotides read TGCAGCGTTGAAGGGGACAGGGTAGGGTTACAAGAGACCCAGTACTTC. Its protein product is CSVEGDRVGLQETQYF.

This clonotype was detected ten times or more. The chain carries TRBV24-1 and TRBJ2-7, with no clear D. The CDR3 loop spans 8 amino acids. Germline CDR1 KGHDR, CDR2 SFDVKD. The ends were cut back, 12 bases at V and 2 bases at J, with 1 base in the middle. CDR3: CAAYEQYF. The CDR3 DNA follows: TGTGCCGCCTACGAGCAGTACTTC.

A remark on this clonotype: Given a much more abundant clone one base away, this may be a read error. The chain combines TRBV29-1 with TRBJ1-5; a possible D gene is TRBD1 (5 bases). Germline-derived CDR1 and CDR2 are SQVTM and ANQGSEA. The CDR3 loop spans 13 amino acids. CDR3 nucleotide sequence: TGCATCGTAACAGAGGGGAGCAATCAGCCCCAGCATTTT. Protein sequence: CIVTEGSNQPQHF. Based on the CDR3 plus reference TRBV29-1 and TRBJ1-5, the full variable domain is SAVISQKPSRDICQRGTSLTIQCQVDSQVTMMFWYRQQPGQSLTLIATANQGSEATYESGFVIDKFPISRPNLTFSTLTVSNMSPEDSSIYLCIVTEGSNQPQHFGDGTRLSIL.

The chain is built from TRBV30 and TRBJ1-2; 12 positions agree with TRBD1. Germline CDR1 and CDR2: GTSNPN and SVGIG (reference sequence). V was clipped by 2 bases and J by 8 bases; unmatched bases: 6. CDR3 length: 14 residues. CDR3 coding DNA: TGTGCCTGGAGTCCCGGGACAGGGGGCGTCGGCTACACCTTC. Translated: CAWSPGTGGVGYTF.

Comments on this clonotype: A read error is possible here, since a much larger clone lies one base away. V is TRBV2 and J is TRBJ1-5; 7 nucleotides align to TRBD1. The CDR3 covers 15 residues. CDR1 and CDR2 from the germline V gene are SNHLY and FYNNEI. CDR3 in amino acids: CASKKEGASNQPHHF. The CDR3 DNA sequence: TGTGCCAGCAAAAAAGAGGGGGCGAGCAATCAGCCCCATCATTTT.

This clonotype appeared many times. The CDR3 coding sequence is TGTGCCACCAGTGATTGGGGGACAGGGTACAATGAGCAGTTCTTC. Translation gives CATSDWGTGYNEQFF. V and J are TRBV24-1 and TRBJ2-1; 9 positions match TRBD1. This CDR3 region has 15 residues. The J segment lost 4 bases and the V segment lost 2 bases, leaving 2 bases of the junction unmatched. CDR1 is KGHDR and CDR2 is SFDVKD in the germline V gene.

The sample holds many counts of this clonotype. V gene TRBV6-6 combines with J gene TRBJ2-7, with TRBD1 matching over 7 bases. This CDR3 has 17 residues. CDR1 is MNHNY, CDR2 SVGAGI, per germline (reference sequence). V dropped 0 bases and J dropped 2; count of bases not matched to a gene: 10. CDR3 loop: CASSYSGDSPLPYEQYF. For the CDR3, the DNA is TGTGCCAGCAGTTACTCTGGGGACAGCCCATTACCCTACGAGCAGTACTTC.

This clonotype has at least ten counts. The CDR3 here is CASSYQSLPWNEQFF. As DNA, the CDR3 is TGTGCCAGCAGCTACCAGAGCCTTCCTTGGAATGAGCAGTTCTTC. This sequence joins TRBV7-2 and TRBJ2-1; D unclear. V was cut by 4 bases and J by 7 bases, with 17 bases left in between. From germline, CDR1 is SGHTA and CDR2 FQGNSA. This CDR3 spans 15 amino acids. Filled out from reference TRBV7-2 and TRBJ2-1, the complete variable domain reads GAGVSQSPSNKVTEKGKDVELRCDPISGHTALYWYRQSLGQGLEFLIYFQGNSAPDKSGLPSDRFSAERTGGSVSTLTIQRTQQEDSAVYLCASSYQSLPWNEQFFGPGTRLTVL.

This clonotype has at least ten counts. This chain links TRBV15 with TRBJ1-1; TRBD1 agrees at 8 bases. Germline CDR1 reads LNHNV; CDR2 reads YYDKDF (reference sequence). V shed 2 bases, J shed 11 bases, and the junction held 1 base outside the gene matches. The CDR3 totals 11 residues. This CDR3 is CATSRQGAAFF. The CDR3 DNA reads TGTGCCACCAGCAGACAGGGGGCGGCTTTCTTT.

Many counts were recorded for this clonotype. This chain uses TRBV20-1 with TRBJ1-2; TRBD1 matches at 8 bases. Germline V lookup: CDR1 DFQATT, CDR2 SNEGSKA (reference sequence). Trimming at V came to 3 bases and at J to 3 bases, leaving 6 bases not matched to a gene. This CDR3 is 14 amino acids long. CDR3 DNA: TGCAGTGCTAGGAACGACAGGGGCGACTATGGCTACACCTTC. As protein: CSARNDRGDYGYTF.

Comment on this clonotype: One base away lies a much larger clone, so this may be a sequencing read error. The V gene is TRBV5-1, the J gene TRBJ2-3; D not certain. CDR1 and CDR2 (germline): SGHRS, YFSETQ. The CDR3 runs 13 residues. In DNA, the CDR3 is TGCTCCAGCAGCTTGGCCCGACGAGATACGCAGTATTTT. Translated, it gives CSSSLARRDTQYF.

Points on this clonotype: This could be a read error, since a much larger clone is one nucleotide away. The rearrangement joins TRBV7-2 to TRBJ2-7, with D perhaps matching TRBD1 (5 bases). CDR3 length: 16 amino acids. CDR1 is SGHTA and CDR2 is FQGNSA in the germline V gene. The DNA of the CDR3 is TGTGCCGGCAGCTTAGAGTCAGGGCTGAGCTCCTACGAGCAGTACTTC. It translates to CAGSLESGLSSYEQYF.

The V gene is TRBV4-2, the J gene TRBJ2-2; D remains unclear. This CDR3 is built from 16 residues. Germline V gene lookup returns CDR1 LGHNA and CDR2 YNFKEQ. The V end lost 0 bases, the J end lost 4 bases, and 12 bases lay between the germline ends. CDR3 in DNA: TGTGCCAGCAGCCAAGATTTAAATGTGCTCACCGGGGAGCTGTTTTTT. The encoded protein is CASSQDLNVLTGELFF.

There are a few counts of this clonotype. The chain joins TRBV29-1 to TRBJ1-2; D is undetermined. Germline CDR1 is SQVTM and CDR2 is ANQGSEA. The CDR3 consists of 15 residues. V was pared by 1 base and J by 0 bases, with 12 bases between. This CDR3 reads CSVEVDGLANYGYTF. In DNA, the CDR3 is TGCAGCGTTGAAGTGGACGGACTGGCTAACTATGGCTACACCTTC.

This clonotype showed up many times. The J gene is TRBJ2-1, the V gene TRBV6-4; 8 bases are a match to TRBD2. This CDR3 has 14 amino acids. The J segment lost 5 bases and the V segment lost 3 bases, leaving 3 bases of the junction unmatched. CDR1 and CDR2 (germline): MRHNA, SNTAGT. The CDR3 nucleotides are TGTGCCAGCAGTGAAGCGGGAGAACACAATGAGCAGTTCTTC. Amino acids: CASSEAGEHNEQFF.

This clonotype was detected once. The CDR3 coding sequence is TGTGCCAGCAGTCTAACGGACTATAGCATCTATGAGCAGTTCTTC. The encoded protein is CASSLTDYSIYEQFF. The V and J genes are TRBV6-6 and TRBJ2-1; D perhaps matches TRBD2 (6 bases). CDR1 and CDR2 (germline): MNHNY, SVGAGI (reference sequence). V dropped 5 bases and J dropped 8 bases, with 19 bases sitting between them. The CDR3 runs 15 residues.